This T cell receptor beta chain was found in a study of T cell responses to AZD1222 COVID-19 vaccine. The study's findings and limits: At study baseline, merely roughly 6 AZD1222 recipients were seropositive. The sample set comprised mostly white British donors with more females, and clonal diversity was possibly underestimated. Two AZD1222 administrations were followed by greater Spike-specific TCR breadth and depth.

TCRdb's table, derived via immunoSEQ multiplex PCR, lists solely in-frame clones and lacks some. The repertoire holds 200,000 or so clones, with around 93% as singletons. The CDR3 loop spans 15 amino acids. Looked up from germline, CDR1 is SSHAT and CDR2 is FNYEAQ (reference sequence). Turning to this clone: What it binds is not known. Germline and junction disagree at one end, which may indicate a read error.

The chain employs TRBV7-7 and TRBJ2-2, with 7 nucleotides matching TRBD1. The receptor comes from an adult in good health. The sequenced sample was peripheral blood, obtained on day 0 of AZD1222 vaccination. The CDR3 coding sequence is TGTGCTAGCAGCTCCGGACAGGAGAACACCGGGGAGCTGTTTTTT. Translating it yields CASSSGQENTGELFF.